The sequence of this T cell receptor beta chain was determined in a study of Ad26.COV2.S vaccination and SARS-CoV-2 variants. Study information: Donor had been placed in the Ad26.COV2.S arm of the COV1001 trial. Once, or twice with 56 days between doses, Ad26.COV2.S was given intramuscularly. General study points: Breadth of non-spike TCRs did not differ between vaccinees and placebo recipients.

This sample's treatment: roughly 20 received Ad26.COV2.S at low or high dose, single or two shots; several received placebo; per-sample allocation not given. At day 63 after the first vaccine or placebo injection, samples were drawn. The V gene lost 2 bases and the J gene lost 0 bases, with 11 bases spanning the gap. The CDR3 totals 16 residues. Looked up from germline, CDR1 is LNHDA and CDR2 is SQIVND (reference sequence). To note about this clone: What it binds is unknown.

TCRdb's table, derived via immunoSEQ multiplex PCR, lists solely in-frame clones and lacks some. The sample lists about 450,000 clones; roughly nine tenths were seen once. This receptor was identified in a person between 18 and 59 years old who received the Ad26.COV2.S COVID-19 vaccine or a placebo. This rearrangement joins TRBV19 to TRBJ1-5; D gene unclear. The specimen comprised peripheral blood, sampled in a trial of Ad26.COV2.S vaccine versus placebo. The CDR3 is CASSIRTLNSNQPQHF. The CDR3 DNA is TGTGCCAGTAGTATAAGGACCCTCAATAGCAATCAGCCCCAGCATTTT.